Below, 30 T cell receptor beta chains from the same sample are listed, as sequenced in a study of OX40 agonist ivuxolimab in advanced cancers. Receptors were amplified or captured by the immunoSEQ multiplex PCR assay. TCRdb holds this immuneACCESS table with in-frame rearrangements only. Some clones are missing; in checked studies, unresolved V genes explain under half, and the rest has no known cause. Counted in this sample were approximately 60,000 clones; roughly 87% of them appeared once. The ten largest clones represent under 0.5% of the sample. Sequenced here: CD4+ or CD8+ T cells sorted from blood, sampled in a trial of the OX40 agonist ivuxolimab. These receptors were taken from an adult with an advanced solid tumor such as melanoma, head and neck, liver or kidney cancer.

J is TRBJ2-4 and V is TRBV10-3; 7 bases map to TRBD2. The CDR3 loop spans 18 amino acids. The V gene end was trimmed by 1 base and the J gene end by 4 bases; junction bases not matched to a gene: 13. The germline V gene has CDR1 ENHRY and CDR2 SYGVKD. This CDR3 is CAISELAGVTALKNIQYF. Written as DNA, the CDR3 is TGTGCCATCAGTGAGTTGGCGGGGGTGACAGCGTTGAAAAACATTCAGTACTTC.

CDR3 nucleotides: TGTGCCAGCAGCTTACAGGGACCCAATCAGCCCCAGCATTTT. Its translation: CASSLQGPNQPQHF. The V gene is TRBV11-2, the J gene TRBJ1-5, with D perhaps matching TRBD1 (5 bases). Germline V CDR1 and CDR2: SGHAT, FQNNGV. The CDR3 totals 14 residues. Trimming took 2 bases from V and 3 from J, leaving 8 bases between them.

V gene TRBV29-1 combines with J gene TRBJ2-7, with 7 bases matching TRBD1. Germline trimming cut 4 bases from V and 4 bases from J; bases unmatched to any gene: 1. Germline values: CDR1 SQVTM, CDR2 ANQGSEA. CDR3 size: 11 residues. The CDR3 DNA reads TGCAGCGTTGGGACAGGATACGAGCAGTACTTC. Translation gives CSVGTGYEQYF.

The sample holds a few counts of this clone. The chain recombines TRBV2 with TRBJ2-1; D may be TRBD2 (5 bases). Germline V gene data show CDR1 as SNHLY and CDR2 as FYNNEI. The CDR3 is made up of 14 amino acids. V lost 0 bases and J lost 12, with 15 bases in between. The CDR3, as DNA: TGTGCCAGCAGTGAAGCGACGGGGAATGCTGGGCAGTTCTTC. Translating it yields CASSEATGNAGQFF.

The V call is TRBV4-1, the J call TRBJ1-6, with D tentatively TRBD1 (6 bases). Trimming cost V 2 bases and J 7 bases, with 15 bases left between them. CDR3 length: 16 residues. CDR1 is MGHRA, CDR2 YSYEKL, per germline. The chain's CDR3 is CASSQTTGTPNSPLHF. The DNA for the CDR3 is TGCGCCAGCAGCCAAACGACCGGGACACCCAATTCACCCCTCCACTTT.

This CDR3 reads CASKSQGHEQYF. In DNA, the CDR3 is TGTGCCAGCAAGTCCCAGGGGCACGAGCAGTACTTC. This chain connects TRBV6-4 to TRBJ2-7; TRBD1 might be the D (6 bases). Trimming pared 7 bases from V and 5 bases from J, leaving 12 bases between. This CDR3 contains 12 residues. Germline-derived CDR1 and CDR2 are MRHNA and SNTAGT.

This clone turned up a few times. The chain combines TRBV4-2 with TRBJ2-5; 11 bases are shared with TRBD2. Germline CDR1 LGHNA, CDR2 YNFKEQ. With V trimmed by 0 bases and J by 1 base, 16 bases remained unmatched. This CDR3 comprises 21 residues. DNA for the CDR3: TGTGCCAGCAGCCAAGAGTTGGGGCTAGCGGGGGGCTTACAAACCCAAGAGACCCAGTACTTC. This translates into CASSQELGLAGGLQTQETQYF.

This clone was seen more than once but under ten times. V and J are TRBV14 and TRBJ1-1; D unclear. The V end lost 4 bases, the J end lost 13 bases, and 22 bases lay between the germline ends. The germline V gene encodes CDR1 SGHDN and CDR2 FVKESK. The CDR3 runs to 14 residues. CDR3 sequence (DNA): TGTGCCAGCAGCCCGAGTCATGTGGTCAAAGGCTATTTCTTT. Translation: CASSPSHVVKGYFF.

The chain carries TRBV5-1 and TRBJ2-3; 9 bases line up with TRBD2. This CDR3 region has 15 residues. The J segment lost 0 bases and the V segment lost 4 bases, leaving 3 bases of the junction unmatched. CDR1 is SGHRS and CDR2 is YFSETQ in the germline V gene. CDR3 nucleotides: TGCGCCAGCAGCAGACTAGCGGATAGCACAGATACGCAGTATTTT. It translates to CASSRLADSTDTQYF.

CDR3 sequence (DNA): TGTGCCAGTAGTCCCCGACTAGCGGGGGGGCCTGAGGGGCGAAGAGATACGCAGTATTTT. As protein: CASSPRLAGGPEGRRDTQYF. The chain links TRBV19 to TRBJ2-3; TRBD2 agrees at 14 bases. J lost 5 bases, V lost 5 bases, and 18 bases had no gene match. The CDR3 loop spans 20 amino acids. Germline-derived CDR1 and CDR2 are LNHDA and SQIVND (reference sequence).

The chain recombines TRBV7-6 with TRBJ2-3; 8 bases map to TRBD2. This CDR3 is built from 18 residues. The V and J ends lost 0 bases and 3 bases, in that order; junction bases with no gene match: 11. Per germline, CDR1 SGHVS and CDR2 FNYEAQ. The CDR3 loop reads CASSLASARGAGTDTQYF. For the CDR3, the DNA is TGTGCCAGCAGCTTAGCCTCAGCGCGGGGGGCTGGGACAGATACGCAGTATTTT.

This chain links TRBV7-2 with TRBJ2-5; D remains ambiguous. The CDR3 contains 13 residues. From germline, CDR1 is SGHTA and CDR2 FQGNSA. Trimming took 5 bases from V and 5 from J, leaving 12 bases between them. CDR3 DNA: TGTGCCAGCAGCCTTAAGGCCCGGGAGACCCAGTACTTC. Translating gives CASSLKARETQYF.

This rearrangement joins TRBV5-1 to TRBJ1-1; D is ambiguous. CDR1 SGHRS and CDR2 YFSETQ come from the germline V gene. V was shortened by 0 bases and J by 7 bases, with 13 bases between the two germline ends. The CDR3 extends over 14 amino acids. The CDR3 region is CASSLAGPGFEAFF. The CDR3 bases are TGCGCCAGCAGCTTGGCCGGGCCGGGTTTTGAAGCTTTCTTT.

This clone appeared a few times. This chain joins TRBV30 and TRBJ1-1; D is unclear. Trimming pared 2 bases from V and 6 bases from J, leaving 10 bases between. The length of the CDR3 is 12 residues. Looked up from germline, CDR1 is GTSNPN and CDR2 is SVGIG (reference sequence). The CDR3: CAWSTSLAEAFF. The CDR3 DNA sequence: TGTGCCTGGAGTACGTCGTTAGCTGAAGCTTTCTTT.

The chain recombines TRBV6-1 with TRBJ1-2, with a possible D match to TRBD1 (6 bases). Germline V gene data show CDR1 as MNHNS and CDR2 as SASEGT. The CDR3 is 14 amino acids. Trimming shortened V by 4 bases and J by 2 bases, and 11 bases separated the two germline ends. The CDR3 DNA reads as TGTGCCAGCAGTGTCAGGGGACCCAACTATGGCTACACCTTC. The encoded protein is CASSVRGPNYGYTF.

The chain recombines TRBV4-2 with TRBJ2-2; TRBD1 or TRBD2 may be the D gene (5 bases each). Per germline, CDR1 LGHNA and CDR2 YNFKEQ. Trimming took 1 base from V and 1 from J, leaving 13 bases between them. This CDR3 spans 17 amino acids. Here the CDR3 reads CASSQARDRGNTGELFF. DNA for the CDR3: TGTGCCAGCAGCCAAGCAAGGGACCGAGGGAACACCGGGGAGCTGTTTTTT.

This clone appeared once. The V and J genes are TRBV20-1 and TRBJ2-5; tentative D call: TRBD1 (6 bases). Germline V gene sequence: CDR1 DFQATT, CDR2 SNEGSKA (reference sequence). CDR3 length: 11 amino acids. V was trimmed by 7 bases and J by 5 bases, leaving 11 bases between them. Here the CDR3 DNA reads TGCAGTGAGAAAAGGGGGGAGACCCAGTACTTC. Encoded protein: CSEKRGETQYF.

V usage is TRBV19 and J usage is TRBJ1-5, with D tentatively TRBD1 (5 bases). V shed 5 bases and J shed 2 bases, with 7 bases lying between them. Per germline, CDR1 LNHDA and CDR2 SQIVND (reference sequence). The CDR3 has 13 amino acids. CDR3 protein: CASSPQGNQPQHF. The CDR3 DNA is TGTGCCAGTAGTCCACAGGGCAATCAGCCCCAGCATTTT.

The V gene is TRBV6-6, the J gene TRBJ2-2; D is possibly TRBD1 (6 bases). From germline, CDR1 is MNHNY and CDR2 SVGAGI (reference sequence). This CDR3 is built from 14 residues. Trimming left V 7 bases short and J 4 bases short, with 13 bases between. CDR3 sequence (DNA): TGTGCCAGCAAGGAAGTGGGGGCCACCGGGGAGCTGTTTTTT. Translated: CASKEVGATGELFF.

This clone has just one count. CDR3 protein: CASSLGTANTEAFF. CDR3 DNA sequence: TGTGCCAGCAGCTTGGGGACAGCGAACACTGAAGCTTTCTTT. The gene calls are TRBV5-5 and TRBJ1-1, with a possible D match to TRBD1 (6 bases). Trimming pared 0 bases from V and 1 base from J, leaving 7 bases between. Germline V gene data show CDR1 as SGHKS and CDR2 as YYEKEE (reference sequence). The CDR3 consists of 14 residues.

The genes are TRBV5-4 and TRBJ1-2; 7 bases agree with TRBD1. Germline V gives CDR1 SGHNT, CDR2 YYREEE (reference sequence). J lost 8 bases, V lost 3 bases, and 10 bases had no gene match. The CDR3 is 14 residues long. This CDR3 reads CASSYTDRDMGYTF. The DNA for the CDR3 is TGTGCCAGCAGCTATACTGACAGGGATATGGGCTACACCTTC.

V usage is TRBV6-5 and J usage is TRBJ2-3; 9 positions agree with TRBD2. Germline trimming cut 6 bases from V and 2 bases from J; bases unmatched to any gene: 6. This CDR3 has 15 residues. The germline CDR1 and CDR2 sequences are MNHEY and SVGAGI. The CDR3 spells CASSRGGAFTDTQYF. Here the CDR3 DNA reads TGTGCCAGCAGCCGCGGGGGGGCGTTCACAGATACGCAGTATTTT.

V and J are TRBV6-6 and TRBJ2-7, with 11 bases matching TRBD1. This CDR3 region has 15 residues. With 6 bases clipped from V and 3 bases from J, the junction kept 7 bases outside the gene matches. From germline, CDR1 is MNHNY and CDR2 SVGAGI (reference sequence). CDR3 in DNA: TGTGCCAGCAGGCCTTCCGGGACAGGGGGCTACGAGCAGTACTTC. Translated: CASRPSGTGGYEQYF.

The gene calls are TRBV7-3 and TRBJ2-3; D uncertain. Germline values: CDR1 SGHTA, CDR2 FQGTGA. This CDR3 is 17 amino acids long. V was pared by 2 bases and J by 1 base, with 16 bases between. The CDR3 loop reads CASSLGRSSIGTDTQYF. The CDR3 bases are TGTGCCAGCAGCTTAGGAAGGTCCTCTATCGGCACAGATACGCAGTATTTT.

In DNA form, the CDR3 reads TGTGCCATCAGTCGGGATGCAGGGGACAATGAGCAGTTCTTC. Amino acid sequence: CAISRDAGDNEQFF. V and J are TRBV10-3 and TRBJ2-1; D is perhaps TRBD1 (6 bases). This CDR3 comprises 14 residues. CDR1 and CDR2 (germline): ENHRY, SYGVKD. Trimming removed 5 bases from V and 5 bases from J, with 13 bases in between.

The chain combines TRBV27 with TRBJ2-1; D might be TRBD1 (5 bases). The V gene lost 2 bases and the J gene lost 6 bases, with 5 bases spanning the gap. CDR1 and CDR2 from the germline V gene are MNHEY and SMNVEV (reference sequence). The CDR3 contains 12 residues. In nucleotides, the CDR3 is TGTGCCAGCAGTTTACAGGGCAATGAGCAGTTCTTC. It yields the protein CASSLQGNEQFF.

The genes are TRBV13 and TRBJ2-5; TRBD2 might be the D (6 bases). The CDR3 loop spans 15 amino acids. Trimming shortened V by 4 bases and J by 3 bases, and 15 bases separated the two germline ends. CDR1 is PRHDT, CDR2 FYEKMQ, per germline (reference sequence). The CDR3 region has the DNA TGTGCCAGCAGCTCCCTTTGGCGGGGTAAAGAGACCCAGTACTTC. It translates to CASSSLWRGKETQYF.

The chain has TRBV5-1 and TRBJ2-7, with 12 bases aligning to TRBD1. The CDR3 is 14 amino acids. Germline values: CDR1 SGHRS, CDR2 YFSETQ. V dropped 5 bases and J dropped 6; count of bases not matched to a gene: 6. The CDR3 DNA reads as TGCGCCAGCAGAACCGGGACAGGGGGCCCCGAGCAGTACTTC. Translated, it gives CASRTGTGGPEQYF.

V gene TRBV29-1 combines with J gene TRBJ2-1, with D perhaps TRBD2 (5 bases). Trimming took 7 bases from V and 7 from J, leaving 11 bases between them. The CDR3 consists of 11 residues. Germline V gene sequence: CDR1 SQVTM, CDR2 ANQGSEA. In nucleotides, the CDR3 is TGCAGCGGGATACTAGGGAATGAGCAGTTCTTC. Protein sequence: CSGILGNEQFF.

In the case of this clone: A junction boundary mismatches the germline segment, possibly from a read error. Other DNA sequences in the sample encode the same CDR3. The chain has TRBV5-1 and TRBJ1-5; unclear D gene. The CDR3 totals 15 residues. Germline V gene sequence: CDR1 SGHRS, CDR2 YFSETQ. For the CDR3, the DNA is TGCGCCAGCAGCTTGGATGGGGTTAGCAATCAACCCCAGCATTTT. Translation: CASSLDGVSNQPQHF.